This TCR beta chain derives from a study of metastatic and nonmetastatic thyroid tumors. Findings and caveats of the study: Significantly greater TCR beta diversity was reportedly found in malignant thyroid tumors than in benign nodules (in blood and tumor).

This clone was found many times. Antigen unknown. Patients underwent thyroid surgery, and none had received any treatment before it. Via MiXCR, TCRdb re-called the PCR reads. This sample has about 17,000 clones, with around 30% found just once. CDR3 length: 15 residues. The germline CDR1 and CDR2 sequences are SGHNT and YYREEE (reference sequence). J lost 8 bases, V lost 2 bases, and 9 bases had no gene match. The clonotype comes from a male donor with papillary thyroid cancer or a benign thyroid nodule (not recorded which). Some clones in this sample may be carry-over from other donors' samples. The J gene is TRBJ2-1, the V gene TRBV5-4; 8 bases match TRBD1. Sample: tumor tissue. CDR3 DNA: TGTGCCAGCAGCTTCGTACGACAGGGGAACGATGAGCAGTTCTTC. Encoded protein: CASSFVRQGNDEQFF.